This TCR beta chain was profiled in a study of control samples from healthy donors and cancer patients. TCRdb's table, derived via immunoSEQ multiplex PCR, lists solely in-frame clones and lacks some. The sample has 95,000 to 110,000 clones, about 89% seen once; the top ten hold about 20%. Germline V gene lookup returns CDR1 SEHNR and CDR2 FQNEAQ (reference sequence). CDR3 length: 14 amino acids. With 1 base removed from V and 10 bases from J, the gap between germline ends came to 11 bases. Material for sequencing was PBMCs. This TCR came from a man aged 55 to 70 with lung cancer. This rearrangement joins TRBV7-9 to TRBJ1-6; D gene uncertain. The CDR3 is CASSLDGGNSPLHF. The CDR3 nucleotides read TGTGCCAGCAGCTTAGACGGAGGGAACTCACCCCTCCACTTT.